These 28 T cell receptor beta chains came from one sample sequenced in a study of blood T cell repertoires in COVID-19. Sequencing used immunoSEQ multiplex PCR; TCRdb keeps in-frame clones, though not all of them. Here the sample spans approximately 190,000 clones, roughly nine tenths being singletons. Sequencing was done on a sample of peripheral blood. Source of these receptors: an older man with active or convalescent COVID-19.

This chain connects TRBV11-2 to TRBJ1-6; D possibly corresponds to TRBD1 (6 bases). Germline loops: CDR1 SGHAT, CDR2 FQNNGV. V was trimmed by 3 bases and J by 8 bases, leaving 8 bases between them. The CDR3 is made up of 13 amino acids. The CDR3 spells CASSFRTDSPLHF. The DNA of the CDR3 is TGTGCCAGCAGCTTCCGGACAGATTCACCCCTCCACTTT.

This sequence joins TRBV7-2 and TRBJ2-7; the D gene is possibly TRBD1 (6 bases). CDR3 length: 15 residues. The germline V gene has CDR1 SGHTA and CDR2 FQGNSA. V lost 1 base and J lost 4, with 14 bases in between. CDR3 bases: TGTGCCAGCAGCTTAGATCCCAGGGGTGGGTACGAGCAGTACTTC. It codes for CASSLDPRGGYEQYF. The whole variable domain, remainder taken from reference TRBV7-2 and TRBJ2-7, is GAGVSQSPSNKVTEKGKDVELRCDPISGHTALYWYRQSLGQGLEFLIYFQGNSAPDKSGLPSDRFSAERTGGSVSTLTIQRTQQEDSAVYLCASSLDPRGGYEQYFGPGTRLTVT.

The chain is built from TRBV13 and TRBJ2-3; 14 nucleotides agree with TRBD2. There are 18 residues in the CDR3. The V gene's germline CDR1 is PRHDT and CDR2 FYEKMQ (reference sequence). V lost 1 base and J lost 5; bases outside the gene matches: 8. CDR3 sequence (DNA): TGTGCCAGCAGCTTAGAGCCCGGGACTAGCGGGAGTCAAGATACGCAGTATTTT. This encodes CASSLEPGTSGSQDTQYF.

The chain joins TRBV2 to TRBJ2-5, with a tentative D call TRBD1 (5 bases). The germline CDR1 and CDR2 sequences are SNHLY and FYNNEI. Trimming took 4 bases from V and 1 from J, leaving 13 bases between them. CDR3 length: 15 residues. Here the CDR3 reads CASSVGAPPQETQYF. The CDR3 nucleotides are TGTGCCAGCAGTGTAGGGGCCCCCCCCCAAGAGACCCAGTACTTC.

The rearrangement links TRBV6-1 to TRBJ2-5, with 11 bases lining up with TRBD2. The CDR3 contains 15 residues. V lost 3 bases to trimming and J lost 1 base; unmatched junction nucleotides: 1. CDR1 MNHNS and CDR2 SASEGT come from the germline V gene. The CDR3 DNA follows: TGTGCCAGCAGTGAGGGACTAGCGGTCCAAGAGACCCAGTACTTC. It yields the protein CASSEGLAVQETQYF.

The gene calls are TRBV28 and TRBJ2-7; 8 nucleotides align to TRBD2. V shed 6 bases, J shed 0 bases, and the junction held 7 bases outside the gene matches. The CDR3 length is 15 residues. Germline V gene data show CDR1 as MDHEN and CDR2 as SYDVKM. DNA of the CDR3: TGTGCCAGCAGACCAAGCGGGGGACCCTCCTACGAGCAGTACTTC. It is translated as CASRPSGGPSYEQYF.

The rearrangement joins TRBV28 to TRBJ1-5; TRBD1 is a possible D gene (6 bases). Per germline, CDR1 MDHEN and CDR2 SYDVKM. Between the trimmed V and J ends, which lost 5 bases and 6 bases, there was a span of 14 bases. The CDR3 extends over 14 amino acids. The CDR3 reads CASSPSSGVQPQHF. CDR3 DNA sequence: TGTGCCAGCAGTCCATCCTCAGGGGTTCAGCCCCAGCATTTT.

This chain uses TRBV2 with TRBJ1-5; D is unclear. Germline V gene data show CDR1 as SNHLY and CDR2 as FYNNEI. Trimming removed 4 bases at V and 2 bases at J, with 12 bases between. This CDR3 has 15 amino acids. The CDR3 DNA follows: TGTGCCAGCAGTGCTTCCCCGAGTGGCAATCAGCCCCAGCATTTT. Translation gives CASSASPSGNQPQHF. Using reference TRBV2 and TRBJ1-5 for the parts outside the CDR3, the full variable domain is EPEVTQTPSHQVTQMGQEVILRCVPISNHLYFYWYRQILGQKVEFLVSFYNNEISEKSEIFDDQFSVERPDGSNFTLKIRSTKLEDSAMYFCASSASPSGNQPQHFGDGTRLSIL.

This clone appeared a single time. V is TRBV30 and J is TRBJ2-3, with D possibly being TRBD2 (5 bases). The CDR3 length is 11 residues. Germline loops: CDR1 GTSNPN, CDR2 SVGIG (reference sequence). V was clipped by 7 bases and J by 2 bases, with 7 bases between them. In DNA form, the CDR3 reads TGTGCCTTGGAGGCCACAGATACGCAGTATTTT. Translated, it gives CALEATDTQYF.

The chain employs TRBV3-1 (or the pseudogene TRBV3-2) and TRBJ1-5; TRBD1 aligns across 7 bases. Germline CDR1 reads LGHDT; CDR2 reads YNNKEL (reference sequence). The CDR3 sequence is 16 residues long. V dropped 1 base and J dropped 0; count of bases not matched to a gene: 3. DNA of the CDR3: TGTGCCAGCAGCCAAGGGGACAGATATAGCAATCAGCCCCAGCATTTT. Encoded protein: CASSQGDRYSNQPQHF.

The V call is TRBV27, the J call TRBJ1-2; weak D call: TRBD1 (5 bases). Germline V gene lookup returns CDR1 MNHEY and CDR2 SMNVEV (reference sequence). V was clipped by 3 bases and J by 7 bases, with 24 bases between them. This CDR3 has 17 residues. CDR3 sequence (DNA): TGTGCCAGCAGTTTGGGGCGACAAGGCGTGGCGGTCCGTGGCTACACCTTC. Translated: CASSLGRQGVAVRGYTF.

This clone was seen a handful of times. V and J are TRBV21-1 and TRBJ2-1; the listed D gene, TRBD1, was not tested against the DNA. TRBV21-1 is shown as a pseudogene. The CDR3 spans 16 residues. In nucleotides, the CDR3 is TGTGCCAGCAGCCTGGAGCAGGGGTGGTCTTACAATGAGCAGTTCTTC. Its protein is CASSLEQGWSYNEQFF.

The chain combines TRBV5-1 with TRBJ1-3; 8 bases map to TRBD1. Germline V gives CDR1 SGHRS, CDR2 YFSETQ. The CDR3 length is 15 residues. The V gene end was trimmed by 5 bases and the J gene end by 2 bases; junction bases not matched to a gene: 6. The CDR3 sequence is CASRLDRGTGNTIYF. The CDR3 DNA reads TGCGCCAGCAGGCTCGACAGGGGAACTGGAAACACCATATATTTT.

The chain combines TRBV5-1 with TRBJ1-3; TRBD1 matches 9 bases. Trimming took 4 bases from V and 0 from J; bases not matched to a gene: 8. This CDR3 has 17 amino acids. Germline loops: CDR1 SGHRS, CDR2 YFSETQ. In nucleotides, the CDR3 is TGCGCCAGCAGCCCAGGGACAGGGACATTCTCTGGAAACACCATATATTTT. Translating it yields CASSPGTGTFSGNTIYF.

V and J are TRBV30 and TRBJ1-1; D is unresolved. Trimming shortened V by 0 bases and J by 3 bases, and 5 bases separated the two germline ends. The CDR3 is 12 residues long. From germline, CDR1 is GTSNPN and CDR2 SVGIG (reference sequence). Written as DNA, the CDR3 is TGTGCCTGGAGTGTACAGCACACTGAAGCTTTCTTT. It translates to CAWSVQHTEAFF.

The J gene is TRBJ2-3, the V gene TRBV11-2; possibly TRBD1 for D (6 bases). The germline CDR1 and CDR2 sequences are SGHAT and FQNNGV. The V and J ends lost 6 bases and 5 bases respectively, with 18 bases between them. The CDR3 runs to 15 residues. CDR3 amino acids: CASRRQVVGGDTQYF. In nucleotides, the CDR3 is TGTGCCAGCAGAAGACAGGTCGTCGGTGGAGATACGCAGTATTTT.

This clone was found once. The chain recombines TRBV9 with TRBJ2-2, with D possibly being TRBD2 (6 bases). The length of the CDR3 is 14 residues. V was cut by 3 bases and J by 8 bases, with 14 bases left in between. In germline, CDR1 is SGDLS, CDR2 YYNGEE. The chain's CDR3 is CASSARRVSGELFF. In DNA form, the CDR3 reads TGTGCCAGCAGCGCGAGGAGGGTCTCAGGGGAGCTGTTTTTT.

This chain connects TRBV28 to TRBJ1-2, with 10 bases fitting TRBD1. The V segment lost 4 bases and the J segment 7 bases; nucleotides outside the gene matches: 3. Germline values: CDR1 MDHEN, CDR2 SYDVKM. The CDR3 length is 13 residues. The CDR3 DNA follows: TGTGCCAGCAGTTCCGGGACAGGGGTTGGCTACACCTTC. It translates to CASSSGTGVGYTF.

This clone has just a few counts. The CDR3 bases are TGCGCCAGCAGCTCGACAGGGAGCGTAAACGAGCAGTACTTC. Amino acids: CASSSTGSVNEQYF. This chain links TRBV5-1 with TRBJ2-7, with 7 nucleotides matching TRBD1. The CDR3 covers 14 residues. With V trimmed by 3 bases and J by 5 bases, 8 bases remained unmatched. The germline V gene encodes CDR1 SGHRS and CDR2 YFSETQ.

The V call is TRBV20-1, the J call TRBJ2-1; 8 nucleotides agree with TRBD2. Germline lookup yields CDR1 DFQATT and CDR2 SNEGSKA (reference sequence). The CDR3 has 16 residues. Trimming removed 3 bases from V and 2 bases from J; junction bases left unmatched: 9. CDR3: CSASGRRGGPYNEQFF. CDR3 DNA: TGCAGTGCTAGTGGGCGCCGGGGGGGCCCCTACAATGAGCAGTTCTTC.

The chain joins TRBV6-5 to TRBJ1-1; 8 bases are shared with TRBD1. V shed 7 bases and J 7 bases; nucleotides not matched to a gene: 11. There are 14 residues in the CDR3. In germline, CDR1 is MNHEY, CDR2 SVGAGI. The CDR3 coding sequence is TGTGCCAGCACCCCGGACAGGGCGGGCGGTGAAGCTTTCTTT. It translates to CASTPDRAGGEAFF.

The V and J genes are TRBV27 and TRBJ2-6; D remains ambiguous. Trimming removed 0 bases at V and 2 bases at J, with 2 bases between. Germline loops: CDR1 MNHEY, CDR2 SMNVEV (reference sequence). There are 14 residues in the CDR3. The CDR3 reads CASSLSTGANVLTF. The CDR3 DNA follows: TGTGCCAGCAGTTTATCCACTGGGGCCAACGTCCTGACTTTC.

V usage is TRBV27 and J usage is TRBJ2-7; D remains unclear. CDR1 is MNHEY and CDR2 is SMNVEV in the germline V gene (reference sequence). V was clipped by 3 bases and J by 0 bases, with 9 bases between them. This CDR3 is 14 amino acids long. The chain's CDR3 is CASSFRGSSYEQYF. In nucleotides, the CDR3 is TGTGCCAGCAGTTTTCGCGGAAGCTCCTACGAGCAGTACTTC.

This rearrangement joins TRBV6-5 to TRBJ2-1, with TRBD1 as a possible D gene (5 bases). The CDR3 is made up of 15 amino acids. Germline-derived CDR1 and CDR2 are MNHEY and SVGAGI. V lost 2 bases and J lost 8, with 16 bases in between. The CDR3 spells CASSYSEAGPHEQFF. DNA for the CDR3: TGTGCCAGCAGTTACAGCGAAGCAGGGCCACATGAGCAGTTCTTC.

The CDR3 coding sequence is TGCAGTGCTAAGACAGTGTATGAGCAGTTCTTC. This gives the protein CSAKTVYEQFF. The V gene is TRBV20-1, the J gene TRBJ2-1; D possibly corresponds to TRBD1 (5 bases). This CDR3 is 11 amino acids long. Germline V gene lookup returns CDR1 DFQATT and CDR2 SNEGSKA (reference sequence). The ends were cut back, 4 bases at V and 8 bases at J, with 9 bases in the middle.

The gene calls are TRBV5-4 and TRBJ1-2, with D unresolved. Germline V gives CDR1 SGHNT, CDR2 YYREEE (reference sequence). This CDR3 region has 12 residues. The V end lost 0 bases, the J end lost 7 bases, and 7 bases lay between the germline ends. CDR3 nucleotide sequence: TGTGCCAGCAGCTTGGCCGCGGGTGGCTACACCTTC. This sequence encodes CASSLAAGGYTF.

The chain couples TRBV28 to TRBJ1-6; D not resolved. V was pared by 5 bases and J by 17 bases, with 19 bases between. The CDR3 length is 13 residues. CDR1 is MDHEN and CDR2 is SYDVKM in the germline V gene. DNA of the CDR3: TGTGCCAGCAGTCCCAGACTCTTGGCCCTTGTCCACTTT. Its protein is CASSPRLLALVHF.

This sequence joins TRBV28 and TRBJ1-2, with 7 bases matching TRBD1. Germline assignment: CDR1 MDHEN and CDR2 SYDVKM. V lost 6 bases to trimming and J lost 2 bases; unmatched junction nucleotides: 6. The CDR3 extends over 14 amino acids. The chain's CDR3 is CASRRQGGNYGYTF. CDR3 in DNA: TGTGCCAGCAGACGACAGGGCGGGAACTATGGCTACACCTTC.